This T cell receptor beta chain is from a study of shared clonotypes between healthy human individuals. On the study more broadly: Each donor's CD8 memory used one plate, CD8 naive two, each CD4 subset three. Study outcomes and limitations: The sharing of about 5.3% of naive CD4 clonotypes was seen across a handful of donors.

Some clones are missing from TCRdb's copy, which holds only in-frame ones; the method was immunoSEQ multiplex PCR. Of millions of clones in the sample, 90% to 95% were seen once. In regard to this clone: Its specificity is not known. At one end, the junction sequence differs from germline, possibly due to a read error.

The CDR3 is 13 residues long. Germline CDR1 is SSHAT and CDR2 is FNYEAQ (reference sequence). This TCR was sampled from a man between 18 and 35 years old in good health. The chain employs TRBV7-7 and TRBJ2-3, with D perhaps TRBD1 (6 bases). The better agreement between TRBJ1-5 and the DNA end casts doubt on the J call. Material: naive CD4+ T cells sorted from blood. The subset was: CD45RA+ positively selected. CDR3 in DNA: TGTGCTAGCAGCCTATTGGGGGCAGATACGCAGCATTTT. This translates into CASSLLGADTQHF.